The next 20 T cell receptor beta chains were all read from a single sample in a study of immune cell composition in non-small cell lung cancer. The normal lung sample lay at least 3 cm, and maximally far, from the tumour. Sequenced by immunoSEQ multiplex PCR; TCRdb stores in-frame clones only, minus some. Altogether thousands of clones are present, 65% to 70% being singletons, with the ten largest covering around 10%. Sequences were obtained from non-adjacent lung tissue. The receptors derive from a human donor with non-small cell lung cancer.

This chain joins TRBV5-6 and TRBJ2-3, with D possibly being TRBD1 (5 bases). The CDR3 sequence is 13 residues long. Germline CDR1 and CDR2: SGHDT and YYEEEE. The V end lost 4 bases, the J end lost 5 bases, and 11 bases lay between the germline ends. The CDR3 here is CASSPAGLDTQYF. In DNA, the CDR3 is TGTGCCAGCAGCCCAGCAGGGTTAGATACGCAGTATTTT.

This clone was seen a few times. The chain employs TRBV2 and TRBJ1-1; TRBD1 might be the D (5 bases). The CDR3 extends over 13 amino acids. V lost 5 bases, J lost 5 bases, and 12 bases lay in between. From germline, CDR1 is SNHLY and CDR2 FYNNEI. This CDR3 is CASSLQGGTEAFF. Here the CDR3 DNA reads TGTGCCAGCAGTCTCCAGGGAGGGACTGAAGCTTTCTTT.

In its sample, this clone was seen a few times. This chain uses TRBV28 with TRBJ1-2; D gene uncertain. Looked up from germline, CDR1 is MDHEN and CDR2 is SYDVKM. V was clipped by 3 bases and J by 8 bases, with 13 bases between them. This CDR3 has 13 amino acids. In DNA form, the CDR3 reads TGTGCCAGCAGTTTGGATGAGGGTCGGGGCTACACCTTC. Protein sequence: CASSLDEGRGYTF.

J is TRBJ2-7 and V is TRBV7-9; TRBD2 aligns across 8 bases. This CDR3 comprises 14 residues. V shed 5 bases and J 4 bases; nucleotides not matched to a gene: 7. Germline V lookup: CDR1 SEHNR, CDR2 FQNEAQ (reference sequence). Written as DNA, the CDR3 is TGTGCCAGCAGCCAGGGACTAGATTTTTACGAGCAGTACTTC. It codes for CASSQGLDFYEQYF.

The rearrangement links TRBV7-2 to TRBJ2-5; tentatively, D is TRBD2 (5 bases). The CDR3 is 14 residues long. The germline V gene has CDR1 SGHTA and CDR2 FQGNSA. V was trimmed by 5 bases and J by 4 bases, leaving 14 bases between them. The CDR3: CASSRSWGAETQYF. The CDR3 DNA sequence: TGTGCCAGCAGCCGTTCGTGGGGAGCAGAGACCCAGTACTTC.

This rearrangement joins TRBV10-3 to TRBJ2-3, with D possibly matching TRBD1 (5 bases). Trimming took off 3 bases at V and 1 base at J, with 11 bases between the two ends. This CDR3 has 15 residues. Per germline, CDR1 ENHRY and CDR2 SYGVKD. DNA for the CDR3: TGTGCCATCAGTGATTGGGGCGTTGGCACAGATACGCAGTATTTT. It codes for CAISDWGVGTDTQYF.

This clone was detected only a few times. CDR3 protein: CASRGLGSGANVLTF. The CDR3 nucleotides read TGTGCCAGCAGGGGGCTGGGCTCTGGGGCCAACGTCCTGACTTTC. The J gene is TRBJ2-6, the V gene TRBV7-2; tentatively, D is TRBD1 (5 bases). This CDR3 is 15 amino acids long. V was cut by 6 bases and J by 0 bases, with 9 bases left in between. CDR1 is SGHTA and CDR2 is FQGNSA in the germline V gene.

On this clone: Additional DNA sequences in this sample encode the identical CDR3. The chain recombines TRBV29-1 with TRBJ1-1; 7 positions agree with TRBD1. Germline V CDR1 and CDR2: SQVTM, ANQGSEA. This CDR3 region has 13 residues. The ends lost 7 bases at V and 1 base at J; junction bases unmatched: 6. CDR3: CSGQDRKNTEAFF. CDR3 DNA: TGCAGCGGCCAGGACAGGAAGAACACTGAAGCTTTCTTT.

This sequence joins TRBV7-9 and TRBJ2-3, with 12 positions matching TRBD1. Germline trimming cut 5 bases from V and 3 bases from J; bases unmatched to any gene: 6. The CDR3 loop spans 16 amino acids. Germline CDR1 is SEHNR and CDR2 is FQNEAQ (reference sequence). In DNA, the CDR3 is TGTGCCAGCAGCCAAGGGGGACAGGGGGCGACAGATACGCAGTATTTT. It translates to CASSQGGQGATDTQYF. The complete variable domain, with remaining parts taken from reference TRBV7-9 and TRBJ2-3, reads DTGVSQNPRHKITKRGQNVTFRCDPISEHNRLYWYRQTLGQGPEFLTYFQNEAQLEKSRLLSDRFSAERPKGSFSTLEIQRTEQGDSAMYLCASSQGGQGATDTQYFGPGTRLTVL.

The chain carries TRBV5-6 and TRBJ2-6; 9 positions agree with TRBD2. This CDR3 region has 19 residues. The germline V gene has CDR1 SGHDT and CDR2 YYEEEE. V gave up 0 bases and J gave up 0 bases; unmatched junction bases: 7. The CDR3 loop reads CASSLAWLAGNSGANVLTF. The CDR3, as DNA: TGTGCCAGCAGCTTGGCCTGGCTAGCGGGGAACTCTGGGGCCAACGTCCTGACTTTC.

The chain is built from TRBV6-1 and TRBJ1-2, with TRBD1 identical over 7 bases. V was clipped by 1 base and J by 8 bases; unmatched bases: 13. Per the germline V gene, CDR1 is MNHNS and CDR2 is SASEGT. This CDR3 is 16 amino acids long. The CDR3 DNA reads TGTGCCAGCAGTGAAGAGACCCCCACAGGGGTGAGGGGCTACACCTTC. Its translation is CASSEETPTGVRGYTF.

This clone showed up just once. The gene calls are TRBV27 and TRBJ1-1; no clear D. Deletions cut 0 bases from V and 2 bases from J, with 10 bases between. CDR1 and CDR2 from the germline V gene are MNHEY and SMNVEV (reference sequence). This CDR3 has 15 residues. The CDR3 loop reads CASSLSGSRNTEAFF. The CDR3 DNA reads TGTGCCAGCAGTTTATCGGGCTCTCGAAACACTGAAGCTTTCTTT.

V and J are TRBV6-1 and TRBJ2-5; D not certain. Germline assignment: CDR1 MNHNS and CDR2 SASEGT. Trimming removed 5 bases from V and 5 bases from J, with 12 bases in between. CDR3 size: 13 residues. The CDR3, as DNA: TGTGCCAGCAGTCTGATTCTTCGGGAGACCCAGTACTTC. This codes for CASSLILRETQYF.

The rearrangement joins TRBV6-1 to TRBJ2-1; 8 bases match TRBD2. The CDR3 is 15 amino acids. Unmatched junction bases numbered 15, after V lost 10 bases and J lost 7 bases. Germline CDR1 reads MNHNS; CDR2 reads SASEGT. As DNA, the CDR3 is TGTGCCACTACGCTCGCGGGGGGCCTTGGAAATGAGCAGTTCTTC. This encodes CATTLAGGLGNEQFF.

The sample holds a few counts of this clone. The rearrangement uses TRBV5-1 and TRBJ2-5, with 9 bases matching TRBD1. Germline-derived CDR1 and CDR2 are SGHRS and YFSETQ. CDR3 length: 15 residues. J was trimmed by 6 bases and V by 0 bases; bases with no gene match: 6. CDR3 DNA sequence: TGCGCCAGCAGCTTGGAAGCGACAGGGGGAAAGACCCAGTACTTC. This encodes CASSLEATGGKTQYF.

This clone was picked up a small number of times. This CDR3 is CASSSRGSESNVLTF. CDR3 bases: TGTGCCAGCAGCTCCCGCGGGTCGGAGAGCAACGTCCTGACTTTC. This chain connects TRBV7-9 to TRBJ2-6; the D gene is possibly TRBD2 (5 bases). The CDR3 runs 15 residues. The V and J ends lost 4 bases and 9 bases respectively, with 16 bases between them. Germline CDR1 reads SEHNR; CDR2 reads FQNEAQ (reference sequence).

This chain uses TRBV2 with TRBJ2-5; D unclear. The CDR3 is made up of 11 amino acids. V lost 2 bases and J 7 bases, leaving 5 bases between the germline ends. Germline loops: CDR1 SNHLY, CDR2 FYNNEI. DNA of the CDR3: TGTGCCAGCAGTGAATCCATGACCCAGTACTTC. This encodes CASSESMTQYF.

In this sample, this clone turned up a few times. This chain uses TRBV5-6 with TRBJ2-7; the match to TRBD1 covers 8 bases. V shed 2 bases and J 3 bases; nucleotides not matched to a gene: 1. This CDR3 has 13 residues. Germline CDR1 and CDR2: SGHDT and YYEEEE. Here the CDR3 DNA reads TGTGCCAGCAGCTTCGGGACAGGCTACGAGCAGTACTTC. Translating it yields CASSFGTGYEQYF.

The chain recombines TRBV2 with TRBJ1-1, with D possibly TRBD1 on 6 matching bases. The CDR3 contains 14 residues. The V end was cut by 5 bases, the J end by 1 base, with 11 bases between. Germline V CDR1 and CDR2: SNHLY, FYNNEI. CDR3 in amino acids: CASSYKGENTEAFF. CDR3 DNA sequence: TGTGCCAGCAGTTATAAGGGGGAGAACACTGAAGCTTTCTTT.

This clone has more than one count but fewer than ten. V is TRBV30 and J is TRBJ1-5, with TRBD1 as a possible D gene (6 bases). Germline lookup yields CDR1 GTSNPN and CDR2 SVGIG (reference sequence). CDR3 length: 13 amino acids. The V end was cut by 1 base, the J end by 2 bases, with 6 bases between. CDR3 DNA: TGTGCCTGGAGTGGACAGGGCAATCAGCCCCAGCATTTT. Its protein is CAWSGQGNQPQHF.